These 21 T cell receptor beta chains came from one sample sequenced in a study of beta chain features in type 1 diabetes. The study reverse transcribed the entire isolated RNA, so it sequenced expressed TCRB transcripts. Profiled with immunoSEQ multiplex PCR; TCRdb holds only in-frame clones, not every one. The sample records about 900,000 clones, roughly 15% being singletons. Source material: naive CD4+ T cells from blood. The receptors stem from a woman aged 18-35 years in good health.

This chain uses TRBV7-2 with TRBJ2-2, with D tentatively TRBD1 (7 bases). CDR3 length: 14 residues. Germline assignment: CDR1 SGHTA and CDR2 FQGNSA. V dropped 7 bases and J dropped 7 bases, with 16 bases sitting between them. The CDR3 DNA reads TGTGCCAGCACCGGGCAGGGGGGTAACGGGGAGCTGTTTTTT. Its protein product is CASTGQGGNGELFF. Looking up the rest from reference TRBV7-2 and TRBJ2-2 gives the full variable domain: GAGVSQSPSNKVTEKGKDVELRCDPISGHTALYWYRQSLGQGLEFLIYFQGNSAPDKSGLPSDRFSAERTGGSVSTLTIQRTQQEDSAVYLCASTGQGGNGELFFGEGSRLTVL.

This clone has a handful of counts. J is TRBJ1-5 and V is TRBV30, with D possibly TRBD1 on 6 matching bases. CDR3 size: 19 residues. Germline CDR1 reads GTSNPN; CDR2 reads SVGIG (reference sequence). Trimming took 0 bases from V and 0 from J, leaving 21 bases between them. CDR3 DNA: TGTGCCTGGAGTGTAACCCCACCTGCAGGGGATGGTAGCAATCAGCCCCAGCATTTT. It codes for CAWSVTPPAGDGSNQPQHF.

This clone was seen a few times. The CDR3: CASSAGTGGASNEKLFF. The CDR3 DNA is TGTGCCAGCAGCGCCGGGACAGGGGGCGCATCTAATGAAAAACTGTTTTTT. The gene calls are TRBV9 and TRBJ1-4; 12 nucleotides agree with TRBD1. CDR1 is SGDLS, CDR2 YYNGEE, per germline. V shed 3 bases, J shed 3 bases, and the junction held 6 bases outside the gene matches. The CDR3 is 17 amino acids.

This clone was seen a handful of times. The chain carries TRBV5-1 and TRBJ2-5; 9 positions agree with TRBD2. This CDR3 has 14 amino acids. The germline V gene encodes CDR1 SGHRS and CDR2 YFSETQ. The J segment lost 5 bases and the V segment lost 6 bases, leaving 8 bases of the junction unmatched. The CDR3 loop reads CASTLSGSGETQYF. Written as DNA, the CDR3 is TGCGCCAGCACCCTTAGCGGGAGTGGTGAGACCCAGTACTTC.

This clone was seen more than once but under ten times. One end of the junction varies from germline; a read error may be responsible. V gene TRBV5-6 combines with J gene TRBJ2-7; 8 bases map to TRBD1. The CDR3 spans 14 residues. Germline V gene lookup returns CDR1 SGHDT and CDR2 YYEEEE. CDR3 sequence (DNA): TGTGCCAGCAGCTTCCTATCACCTACCGGGACAGGTGTCTTC. Amino acid sequence: CASSFLSPTGTGVF.

The chain employs TRBV18 and TRBJ2-2; 13 positions match TRBD2. The CDR3 is made up of 18 amino acids. The junction had 6 bases not matched to a gene; V was cut back by 1 base and J by 4 bases. CDR1 and CDR2 from the germline V gene are KGHSH and LQKENI. CDR3 loop: CASSPRLAGGGFTGELFF. CDR3 coding DNA: TGTGCCAGCTCACCACGACTAGCGGGAGGAGGCTTCACCGGGGAGCTGTTTTTT.

The chain combines TRBV9 with TRBJ2-5, with 9 positions matching TRBD1. The J call may be faulty, since TRBJ2-7 better matches the DNA end. This CDR3 is 15 amino acids long. CDR1 and CDR2 from the germline V gene are SGDLS and YYNGEE. The CDR3 loop reads CASSAGQGVRYEQYF. The CDR3, as DNA: TGTGCCAGCAGCGCGGGACAGGGCGTGAGGTACGAGCAGTACTTC.

This clone was observed a few times. This rearrangement joins TRBV5-6 to TRBJ2-6; D is possibly TRBD2 (6 bases). CDR3 length: 16 residues. Between the trimmed V and J ends, which lost 2 bases and 0 bases, there was a span of 9 bases. Germline values: CDR1 SGHDT, CDR2 YYEEEE. The CDR3 here is CASSFWGDSGANVLTF. CDR3 nucleotide sequence: TGTGCCAGCAGCTTCTGGGGGGACTCTGGGGCCAACGTCCTGACTTTC. Combining the CDR3 with reference TRBV5-6 and TRBJ2-6 gives the whole variable domain DAGVTQSPTHLIKTRGQQVTLRCSPKSGHDTVSWYQQALGQGPQFIFQYYEEEERQRGNFPDRFSGHQFPNYSSELNVNALLLGDSALYLCASSFWGDSGANVLTFGAGSRLTVL.

J is TRBJ2-7 and V is TRBV11-2; D not resolved. The germline V gene encodes CDR1 SGHAT and CDR2 FQNNGV. This CDR3 is 13 amino acids long. The CDR3 region has the DNA TGTGCCAGCAGCTTAGCGGCAGCCCGACAAACCTCCGTC. It yields the protein CASSLAAARQTSV.

The sample holds a few counts of this clone. V is TRBV6-6 and J is TRBJ1-1, with 7 positions matching TRBD1. The trim removed 4 bases at V and 7 bases at J, leaving 3 bases unmatched. The CDR3 contains 12 residues. CDR1 and CDR2 (germline): MNHNY, SVGAGI (reference sequence). CDR3 region: CASSFRDSEAFF. The CDR3 coding sequence is TGTGCCAGCAGTTTCCGGGACAGTGAAGCTTTCTTT.

The chain recombines TRBV6-5 with TRBJ1-3; no clear D gene. CDR1 and CDR2 (germline): MNHEY, SVGAGI. This CDR3 is 16 amino acids long. With 0 bases removed from V and 0 bases from J, the gap between germline ends came to 9 bases. CDR3 DNA sequence: TGTGCCAGCAGTTACTCGAGGGTTCCCTCTGGAAACACCATATATTTT. It encodes CASSYSRVPSGNTIYF.

There are a few counts of this clone. The chain recombines TRBV11-2 with TRBJ2-1; D is ambiguous. Trimming cost V 3 bases and J 3 bases, with 15 bases left between them. The CDR3 length is 16 residues. In germline, CDR1 is SGHAT, CDR2 FQNNGV. The CDR3 DNA sequence: TGTGCCAGCAGCTTCCCTTCTGGAGCTGACTACAATGAGCAGTTCTTC. Protein: CASSFPSGADYNEQFF.

This clone was observed a few times. V usage is TRBV7-3 and J usage is TRBJ2-1; 8 nucleotides match TRBD2. This CDR3 contains 15 residues. V was pared by 5 bases and J by 10 bases, with 13 bases of the junction left unmatched. Per the germline V gene, CDR1 is SGHTA and CDR2 is FQGTGA. The CDR3 reads CASSRGVLAEGEQFF. The DNA for the CDR3 is TGTGCCAGCAGCCGAGGGGTACTAGCGGAGGGAGAGCAGTTCTTC.

The chain joins TRBV10-3 to TRBJ2-7; D is perhaps TRBD2 (6 bases). The CDR3 runs to 16 residues. Per the germline V gene, CDR1 is ENHRY and CDR2 is SYGVKD. Deletions cut 0 bases from V and 0 bases from J, with 12 bases between. DNA of the CDR3: TGTGCCATCAGTGAGTCTCAGCGGGCGAGCTCCTACGAGCAGTACTTC. Amino acids: CAISESQRASSYEQYF.

This clone was observed a handful of times. V is TRBV18 and J is TRBJ1-2; maybe TRBD1 (6 bases). Trimming took 7 bases from V and 7 from J, leaving 19 bases between them. CDR1 is KGHSH, CDR2 LQKENI, per germline. This CDR3 spans 14 amino acids. CDR3 sequence (DNA): TGTGCCAGCTATGGGCGGGGGCGCGAGACTGGCTACACCTTC. It encodes CASYGRGRETGYTF.

This rearrangement joins TRBV10-3 to TRBJ2-3; D not resolved. The V end lost 6 bases, the J end lost 0 bases, and 7 bases lay between the germline ends. The germline gives CDR1 ENHRY, CDR2 SYGVKD. CDR3 size: 13 residues. CDR3 sequence: CAISLTSTDTQYF. CDR3 bases: TGTGCCATCAGCTTGACAAGCACAGATACGCAGTATTTT.

This clone was detected only a few times. The genes are TRBV18 and TRBJ2-5, with 11 bases matching TRBD2. The CDR3 is made up of 15 amino acids. Germline CDR1 reads KGHSH; CDR2 reads LQKENI. V was clipped by 6 bases and J by 1 base; unmatched bases: 4. The CDR3 DNA reads as TGTGCCAGCTCCTTGGGACTAGCGGTCCAAGAGACCCAGTACTTC. Encoded protein: CASSLGLAVQETQYF.

The rearrangement links TRBV2 to TRBJ2-1; 13 bases fit TRBD2. Trimming at V came to 2 bases and at J to 6 bases, leaving 4 bases not matched to a gene. This CDR3 is built from 16 residues. The V gene's germline CDR1 is SNHLY and CDR2 FYNNEI. The chain's CDR3 is CASSETSGRVGNEQFF. The DNA of the CDR3 is TGTGCCAGCAGTGAAACTAGCGGGAGGGTGGGCAATGAGCAGTTCTTC.

Only a few counts were recorded for this clone. V gene TRBV19 combines with J gene TRBJ2-6; no reliable D call. Germline-derived CDR1 and CDR2 are LNHDA and SQIVND (reference sequence). Trimming shortened V by 6 bases and J by 0 bases, and 12 bases separated the two germline ends. The length of the CDR3 is 16 residues. In DNA form, the CDR3 reads TGTGCCAGTAGACAGCAAACAGACTCTGGGGCCAACGTCCTGACTTTC. As protein: CASRQQTDSGANVLTF.

This sequence joins TRBV6-5 and TRBJ2-7; 7 positions match TRBD2. V was pared by 3 bases and J by 0 bases, with 5 bases of the junction left unmatched. The CDR3 has 15 residues. Germline values: CDR1 MNHEY, CDR2 SVGAGI. The DNA of the CDR3 is TGTGCCAGCAGTTATGCGTCTAGCGGCTCCTACGAGCAGTACTTC. This codes for CASSYASSGSYEQYF.

This sequence joins TRBV18 and TRBJ2-7; D perhaps matches TRBD1 (5 bases). Germline values: CDR1 KGHSH, CDR2 LQKENI. This CDR3 contains 13 residues. V was shortened by 1 base and J by 6 bases, with 10 bases between the two germline ends. The CDR3 nucleotides are TGTGCCAGCTCACCACATAAGGGGCTCGAGCAGTACTTC. Encoded protein: CASSPHKGLEQYF.